This T cell receptor beta chain was sequenced in a study of technical replicates of blood from a handful of donors. CDR1 and CDR2 from the germline V gene are LGHNA and YSLEER. This CDR3 contains 13 residues. V gave up 4 bases and J gave up 5 bases; unmatched junction bases: 4. The repertoire was sequenced with immunoSEQ multiplex PCR; TCRdb's copy has only in-frame clones and lacks some. The repertoire includes tens of thousands of clones, roughly 92% of them detected once, and roughly 0.39% sits in the top ten. The genes are TRBV4-3 and TRBJ1-2; 7 positions agree with TRBD1. The receptor was derived from a human donor in good health. The sequencing sample was made of T cells isolated from PBMCs. The CDR3 DNA is TGCGCCAGCAGCCCTCTGACAGGGTATGGCTACACCTTC. Its protein product is CASSPLTGYGYTF.